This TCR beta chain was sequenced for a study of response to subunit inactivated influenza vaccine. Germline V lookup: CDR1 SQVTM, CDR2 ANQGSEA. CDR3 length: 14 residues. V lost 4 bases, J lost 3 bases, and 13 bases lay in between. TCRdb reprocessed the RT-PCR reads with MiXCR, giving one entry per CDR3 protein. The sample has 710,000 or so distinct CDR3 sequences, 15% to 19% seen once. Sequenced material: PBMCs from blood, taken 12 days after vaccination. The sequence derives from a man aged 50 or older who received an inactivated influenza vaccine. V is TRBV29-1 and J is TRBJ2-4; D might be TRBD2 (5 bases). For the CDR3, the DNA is TGCAGCGTTGCGGGATCGCAGGACAAAAACATTCAGTACTTC. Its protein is CSVAGSQDKNIQYF.